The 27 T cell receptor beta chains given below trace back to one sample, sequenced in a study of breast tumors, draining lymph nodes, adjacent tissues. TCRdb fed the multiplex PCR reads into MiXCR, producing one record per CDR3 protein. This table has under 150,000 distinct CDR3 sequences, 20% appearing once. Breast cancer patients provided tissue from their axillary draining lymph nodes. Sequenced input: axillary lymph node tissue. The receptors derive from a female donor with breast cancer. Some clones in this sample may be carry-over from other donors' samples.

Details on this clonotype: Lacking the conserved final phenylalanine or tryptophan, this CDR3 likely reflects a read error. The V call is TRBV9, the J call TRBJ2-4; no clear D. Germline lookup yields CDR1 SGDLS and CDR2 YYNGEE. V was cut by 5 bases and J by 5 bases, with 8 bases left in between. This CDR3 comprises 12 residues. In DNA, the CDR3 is TGTGCCAGCAGTCCCAACGAAAACATTCAGTACGTC. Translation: CASSPNENIQYV.

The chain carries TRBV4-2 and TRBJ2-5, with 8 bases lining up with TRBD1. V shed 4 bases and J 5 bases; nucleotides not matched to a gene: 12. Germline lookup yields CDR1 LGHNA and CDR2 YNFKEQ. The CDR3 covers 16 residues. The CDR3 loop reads CASSPTAAGGAETQYF. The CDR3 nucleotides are TGTGCCAGCAGCCCCACAGCGGCAGGGGGCGCGGAGACCCAGTACTTC.

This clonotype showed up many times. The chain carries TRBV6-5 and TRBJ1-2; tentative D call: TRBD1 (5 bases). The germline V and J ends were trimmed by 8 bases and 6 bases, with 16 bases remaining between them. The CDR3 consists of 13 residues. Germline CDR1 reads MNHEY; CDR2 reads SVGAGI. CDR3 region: CASRGTANDGYTF. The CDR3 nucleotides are TGTGCCAGCCGAGGGACCGCGAATGATGGCTACACCTTC.

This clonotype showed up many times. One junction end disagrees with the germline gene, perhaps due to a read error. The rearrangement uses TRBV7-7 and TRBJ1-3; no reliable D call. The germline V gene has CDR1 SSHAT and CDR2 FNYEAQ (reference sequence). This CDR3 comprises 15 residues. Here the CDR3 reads CASSLDQRSGNTIYF. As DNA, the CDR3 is TGTGCTAGCAGCTTAGACCAACGCTCTGGAAACACCATATATTTT.

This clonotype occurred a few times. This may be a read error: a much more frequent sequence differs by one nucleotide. The CDR3 sequence: CASSPNRASSSGVNVLTF. CDR3 sequence (DNA): TGTGCCAGCAGTCCCAACAGGGCTTCAAGCTCTGGGGTCAACGTCCTGACTTTC. J is TRBJ2-6 and V is TRBV25-1; maybe TRBD1 (6 bases). The germline V gene encodes CDR1 MGHDK and CDR2 SYGVNS. CDR3 length equals 18 residues.

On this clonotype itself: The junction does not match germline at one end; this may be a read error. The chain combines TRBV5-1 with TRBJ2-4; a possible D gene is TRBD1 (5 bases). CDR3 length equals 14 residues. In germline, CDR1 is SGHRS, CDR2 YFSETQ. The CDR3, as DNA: TGTGCCAGCAGCCAGCAGGGTGGCAAAAACATTCAGTACTTC. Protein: CASSQQGGKNIQYF.

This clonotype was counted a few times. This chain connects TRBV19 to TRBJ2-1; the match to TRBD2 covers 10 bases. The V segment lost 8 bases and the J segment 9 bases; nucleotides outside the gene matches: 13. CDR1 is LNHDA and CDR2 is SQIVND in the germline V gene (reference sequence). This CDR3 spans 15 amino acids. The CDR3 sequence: CASGGASGSQGEQFF. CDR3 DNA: TGTGCCAGTGGGGGGGCTAGCGGGAGTCAAGGTGAGCAGTTCTTC.

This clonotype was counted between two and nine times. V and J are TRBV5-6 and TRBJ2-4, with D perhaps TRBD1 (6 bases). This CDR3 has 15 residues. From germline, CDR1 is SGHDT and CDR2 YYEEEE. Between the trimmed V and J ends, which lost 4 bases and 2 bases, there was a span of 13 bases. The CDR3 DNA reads TGTGCCAGCAGCATACTAGGACAGACCAAAAACATTCAGTACTTC. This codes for CASSILGQTKNIQYF.

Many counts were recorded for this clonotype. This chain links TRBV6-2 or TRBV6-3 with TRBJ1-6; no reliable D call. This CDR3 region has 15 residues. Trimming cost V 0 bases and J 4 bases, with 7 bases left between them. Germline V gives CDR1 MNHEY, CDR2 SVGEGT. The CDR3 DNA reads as TGTGCCAGCAGTTACTCCCAGCTATATAATTCACCCCTCCACTTT. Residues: CASSYSQLYNSPLHF.

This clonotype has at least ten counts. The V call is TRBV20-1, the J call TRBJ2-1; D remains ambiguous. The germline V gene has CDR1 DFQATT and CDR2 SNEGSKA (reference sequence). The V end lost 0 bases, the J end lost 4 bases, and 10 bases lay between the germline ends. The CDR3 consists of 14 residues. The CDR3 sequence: CSARDLKNYNEQFF. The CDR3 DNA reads TGCAGTGCTAGAGATCTGAAGAATTACAATGAGCAGTTCTTC.

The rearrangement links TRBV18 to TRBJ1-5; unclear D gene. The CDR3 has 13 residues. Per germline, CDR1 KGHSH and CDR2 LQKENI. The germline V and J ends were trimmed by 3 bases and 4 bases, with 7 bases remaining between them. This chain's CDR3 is CASSPTENQPQHF. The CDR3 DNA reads TGTGCCAGCTCACCGACGGAGAATCAGCCCCAGCATTTT.

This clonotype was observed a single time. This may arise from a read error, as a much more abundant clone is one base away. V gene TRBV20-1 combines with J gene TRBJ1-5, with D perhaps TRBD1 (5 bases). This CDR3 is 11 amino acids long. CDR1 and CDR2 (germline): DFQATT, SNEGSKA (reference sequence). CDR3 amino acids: CGARDVGRQHF. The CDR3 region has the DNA TGCGGTGCTAGAGATGTGGGGCGCCAGCATTTT.

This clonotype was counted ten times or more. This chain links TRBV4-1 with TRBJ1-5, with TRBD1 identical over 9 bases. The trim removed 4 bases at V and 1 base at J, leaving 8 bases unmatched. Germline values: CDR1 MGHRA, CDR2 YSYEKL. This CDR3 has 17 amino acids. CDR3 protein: CASSPRIQGASNQPQHF. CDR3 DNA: TGCGCCAGCAGCCCCCGGATACAGGGGGCGAGCAATCAGCCCCAGCATTTT.

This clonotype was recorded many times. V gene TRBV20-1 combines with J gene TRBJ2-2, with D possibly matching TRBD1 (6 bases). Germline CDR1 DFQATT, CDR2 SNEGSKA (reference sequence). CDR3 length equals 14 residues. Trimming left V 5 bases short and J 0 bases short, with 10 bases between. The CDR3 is CSAQGGTNTGELFF. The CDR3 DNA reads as TGCAGTGCTCAAGGGGGAACGAACACCGGGGAGCTGTTTTTT.

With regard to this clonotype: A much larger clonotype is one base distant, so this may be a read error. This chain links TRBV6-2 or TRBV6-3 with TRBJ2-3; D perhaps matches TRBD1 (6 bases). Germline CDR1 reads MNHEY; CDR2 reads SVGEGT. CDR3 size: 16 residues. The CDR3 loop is CASSYSFRGKTDAQYF. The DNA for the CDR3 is TGTGCCAGCAGTTACTCGTTTAGGGGGAAGACAGATGCGCAGTATTTT.

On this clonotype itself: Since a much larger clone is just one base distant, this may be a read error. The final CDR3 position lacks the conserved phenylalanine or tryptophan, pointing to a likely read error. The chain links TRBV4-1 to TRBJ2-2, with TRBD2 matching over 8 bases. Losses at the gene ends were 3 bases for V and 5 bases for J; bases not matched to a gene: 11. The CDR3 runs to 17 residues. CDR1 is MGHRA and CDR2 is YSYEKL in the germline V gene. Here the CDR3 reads CASSHIPGGVGTGELFS. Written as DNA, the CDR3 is TGCGCCAGCAGCCACATCCCGGGGGGGGTTGGGACCGGGGAGCTGTTTTCT.

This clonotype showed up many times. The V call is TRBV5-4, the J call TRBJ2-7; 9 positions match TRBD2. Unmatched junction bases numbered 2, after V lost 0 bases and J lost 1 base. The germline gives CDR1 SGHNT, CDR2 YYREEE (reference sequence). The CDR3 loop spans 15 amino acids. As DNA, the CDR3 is TGTGCCAGCAGCTTGGAACTAGCGGGTTCCTACGAGCAGTACTTC. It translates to CASSLELAGSYEQYF.

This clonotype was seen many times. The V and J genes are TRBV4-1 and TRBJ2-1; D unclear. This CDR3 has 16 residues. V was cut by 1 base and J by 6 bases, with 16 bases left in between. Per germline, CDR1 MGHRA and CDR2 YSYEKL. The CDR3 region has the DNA TGCGCCAGCAGCCAAGGAATGGCGGCACTCATCAATGAGCAGTTCTTC. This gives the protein CASSQGMAALINEQFF.

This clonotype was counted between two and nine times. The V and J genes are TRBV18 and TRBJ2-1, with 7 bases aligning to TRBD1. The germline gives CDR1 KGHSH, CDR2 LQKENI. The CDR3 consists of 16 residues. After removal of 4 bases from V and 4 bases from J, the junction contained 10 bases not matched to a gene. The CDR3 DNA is TGTGCCAGCTCACTAGGACAGGTGAGAGGGTACAATGAGCAGTTCTTC. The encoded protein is CASSLGQVRGYNEQFF.

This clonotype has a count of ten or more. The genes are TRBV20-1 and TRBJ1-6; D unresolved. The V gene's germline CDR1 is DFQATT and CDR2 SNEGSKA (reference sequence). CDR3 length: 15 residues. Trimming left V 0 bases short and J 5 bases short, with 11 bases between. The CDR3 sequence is CSARDRGRDNSPLHF. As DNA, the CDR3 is TGCAGTGCTAGAGATCGTGGACGGGATAATTCACCCCTCCACTTT.

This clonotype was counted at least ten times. For the CDR3, the DNA is TGTGCCAGCAGCTTACGACAGGGCGCCGGGGAGCTGTTTTTT. Translated: CASSLRQGAGELFF. The chain uses TRBV7-3 and TRBJ2-2, with TRBD1 identical over 7 bases. V trimming: 2 bases; J trimming: 6 bases; junction bases outside the gene matches: 3. The germline V gene encodes CDR1 SGHTA and CDR2 FQGTGA. The CDR3 is 14 residues long.

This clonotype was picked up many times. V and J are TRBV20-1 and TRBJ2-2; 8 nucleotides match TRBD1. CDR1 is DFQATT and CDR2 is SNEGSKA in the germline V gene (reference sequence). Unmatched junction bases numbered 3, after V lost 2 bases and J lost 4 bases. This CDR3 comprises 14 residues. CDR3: CSARTGGPTGELFF. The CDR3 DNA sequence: TGCAGTGCTAGAACAGGGGGGCCCACCGGGGAGCTGTTTTTT.

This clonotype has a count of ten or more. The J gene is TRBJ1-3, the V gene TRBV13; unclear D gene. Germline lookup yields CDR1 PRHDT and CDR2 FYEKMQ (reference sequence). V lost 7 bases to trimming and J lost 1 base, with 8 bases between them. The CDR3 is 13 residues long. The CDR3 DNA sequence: TGTGCCAGCATCCAGGTTTCTGGAAACACCATATATTTT. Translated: CASIQVSGNTIYF.

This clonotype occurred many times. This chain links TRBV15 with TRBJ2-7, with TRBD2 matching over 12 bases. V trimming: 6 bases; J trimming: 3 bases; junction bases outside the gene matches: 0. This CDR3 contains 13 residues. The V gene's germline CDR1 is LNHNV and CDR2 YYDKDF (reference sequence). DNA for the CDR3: TGTGCCACCAGGACTAGCGGGAGCTACGAGCAGTACTTC. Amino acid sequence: CATRTSGSYEQYF.

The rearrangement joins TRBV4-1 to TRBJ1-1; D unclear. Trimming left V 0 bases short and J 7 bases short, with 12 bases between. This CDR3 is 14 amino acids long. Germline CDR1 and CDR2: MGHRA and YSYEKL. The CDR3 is CASSQEVEGIEAFF. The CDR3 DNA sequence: TGCGCCAGCAGCCAAGAAGTCGAGGGTATTGAAGCTTTCTTT.

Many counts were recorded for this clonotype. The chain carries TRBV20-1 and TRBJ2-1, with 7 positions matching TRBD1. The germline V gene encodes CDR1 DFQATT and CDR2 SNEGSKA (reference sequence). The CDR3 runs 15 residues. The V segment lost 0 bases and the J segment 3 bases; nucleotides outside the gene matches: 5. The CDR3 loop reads CSARERDRYYNEQFF. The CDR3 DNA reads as TGCAGTGCTAGAGAACGGGACAGATACTACAATGAGCAGTTCTTC.

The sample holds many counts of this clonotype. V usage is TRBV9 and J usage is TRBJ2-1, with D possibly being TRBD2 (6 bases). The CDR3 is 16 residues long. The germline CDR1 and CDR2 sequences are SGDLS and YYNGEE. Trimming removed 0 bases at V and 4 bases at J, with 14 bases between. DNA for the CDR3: TGTGCCAGCAGCGTAGTGGTAGCGGCCGAGTACAATGAGCAGTTCTTC. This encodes CASSVVVAAEYNEQFF.